This T cell receptor (beta chain) derives from a study of cytomegalovirus exposure and HLA in healthy donors. PCR employed 60 Vbeta and 13 Jbeta primers. Using immunoSEQ multiplex PCR, the repertoire was profiled, and TCRdb retains in-frame clones only, with some absent. The sample lists more than 100,000 clones, 80% to 90% occurring once. Study conclusions and caveats: In an earlier analysis, productive rearrangement rates for most beta V segments clustered near 87% or 30%.

On this clone itself: Its antigen is unknown.

The sample taken for sequencing was PBMCs. The clonotype originates from a woman aged 30 to 39 in good health and CMV-seronegative.

The CDR3 nucleotides are TGTGCCAGCAGCTTGGGGCTCCGGGACAGATACAAAGAGACCCAGTACTTC. Translation: CASSLGLRDRYKETQYF. The chain carries TRBV5-4 and TRBJ2-5; TRBD1 agrees at 7 bases. With V trimmed by 0 bases and J by 3 bases, 11 bases remained unmatched. Germline values: CDR1 SGHNT, CDR2 YYREEE (reference sequence). The CDR3 loop spans 17 amino acids.